This T cell receptor (beta chain) was identified during a study of blood T cell repertoires in COVID-19. The CDR3 covers 16 residues. V was clipped by 4 bases and J by 5 bases, with 19 bases between them. Germline V CDR1 and CDR2: SGHNT, YENEEA. Sequenced by immunoSEQ multiplex PCR; TCRdb stores in-frame clones only, minus some. The sample lists 160,000 or so clones; 87% were seen once. The chain joins TRBV11-3 to TRBJ2-3, with D possibly matching TRBD1 (5 bases). Sequenced input: peripheral blood. This TCR came from a woman aged 60-70 years who had recovered from COVID-19. CDR3 in DNA: TGTGCCAGCAGCTCAGGGCTAGGCCCGGTGGGAGATACGCAGTATTTT. It specifies CASSSGLGPVGDTQYF.